This paragraph reports one T cell receptor beta chain. Here immunoSEQ multiplex PCR was the method, and the copy in TCRdb shows in-frame clones only, minus some. Among roughly 68,000 clones listed, approximately 87% were seen once. These data come from a study of blood T cell repertoires in COVID-19. Trimming cost V 6 bases and J 8 bases, with 9 bases left between them. The CDR3 has 11 amino acids. Germline lookup yields CDR1 MGHDK and CDR2 SYGVNS. What was sequenced was peripheral blood. The chain couples TRBV25-1 to TRBJ2-3, with D maybe TRBD2 (6 bases). The TCR comes from a woman over 75 with acute or convalescent COVID-19. CDR3 sequence reads: CASRYGSTQYF. The CDR3 region has the DNA TGTGCCAGCAGGTACGGGAGTACGCAGTATTTT.